This TCR beta chain was identified in a study of spatial heterogeneity in lung cancer. At the level of the study: Alpha-chain detections were consistently fewer than beta-chain detections among the sequences. There were, on average, more than 9.5 raw-read appearances for each unique TCR and UMI combination.

Judged by abundance, this clonotype is medium-sized. The germline CDR1 and CDR2 sequences are DFQATT and SNEGSKA (reference sequence). The V segment lost 3 bases and the J segment 8 bases; nucleotides outside the gene matches: 12. The CDR3 consists of 15 residues. A unique molecular identifier was carried by every single TCR cDNA molecule. MiXCR, applied by TCRdb to the 5' RACE reads, yields one record per CDR3 protein. The sample comprises around 7,700 distinct CDR3 sequences, about 5.4% of which are singletons, and around 8.6% rests with the top ten. Time point indicated: sample taken at primary tumor resection. Whole RNA was taken from tumor, nontumor lung or frozen PBMC; it was then sequenced unsorted. The donors were about 67 patients with non-small cell lung cancer that was early-stage and untreated.

Sequenced here: normal lung tissue next to the tumor, sampled at surgery. The chain combines TRBV20-1 with TRBJ2-2; 7 bases align to TRBD2. This receptor was identified in a female donor with early-stage non-small cell lung cancer. CDR3 coding DNA: TGCAGTGCTAGGGCCCCCGGCGGGAGCGGTGGGGAGCTGTTTTTT. Its protein is CSARAPGGSGGELFF.